Shown below are 21 T cell receptor beta chains from a single sample sequenced in a study of PD-1 blockade in classical Hodgkin lymphoma. Every single patient, without exception, relapsed after autologous stem cell transplantation, and brentuximab vedotin exposure varied. Thawed PBMCs were the source of CD8+ T cells, obtained through magnetic negative selection. The table came from immunoSEQ multiplex PCR; TCRdb's copy has only in-frame clones and leaves some out. The sample shows about 30,000 clones, about 91% of them seen only once. The source was CD8+ T cells from blood, collected at baseline. These TCRs come from a human donor with classical Hodgkin lymphoma.

The chain has TRBV6-5 and TRBJ1-2; D is possibly TRBD1 (6 bases). This CDR3 is built from 14 residues. Germline V gene lookup returns CDR1 MNHEY and CDR2 SVGAGI. V lost 2 bases and J lost 2, with 9 bases in between. For the CDR3, the DNA is TGTGCCAGCAGTTACCACAGGGCCAACTATGGCTACACCTTC. Residues: CASSYHRANYGYTF.

This sequence joins TRBV29-1 and TRBJ2-7; TRBD2 matches 11 bases. The CDR3 runs to 14 residues. Germline CDR1 reads SQVTM; CDR2 reads ANQGSEA. With V trimmed by 6 bases and J by 6 bases, 10 bases remained unmatched. As DNA, the CDR3 is TGCAGCGTATTCGGACTAGCGGGTCGTAGCGAGCAGTACTTC. Its protein product is CSVFGLAGRSEQYF.

This clone appeared a few times. This chain uses TRBV25-1 with TRBJ1-1, with D unresolved. There are 14 residues in the CDR3. V lost 3 bases and J 0 bases, leaving 8 bases between the germline ends. In germline, CDR1 is MGHDK, CDR2 SYGVNS. The CDR3 region is CASSEPGMNTEAFF. CDR3 DNA: TGTGCCAGCAGTGAGCCGGGGATGAACACTGAAGCTTTCTTT.

This sequence joins TRBV9 and TRBJ1-1; no definite D call. V was pared by 0 bases and J by 0 bases, with 3 bases between. The CDR3 is 13 residues long. Germline CDR1 and CDR2: SGDLS and YYNGEE. CDR3 sequence: CASSVAVNTEAFF. The CDR3 region has the DNA TGTGCCAGCAGCGTAGCTGTGAACACTGAAGCTTTCTTT.

This rearrangement joins TRBV4-1 to TRBJ2-7, with 12 bases identical to TRBD2. In germline, CDR1 is MGHRA, CDR2 YSYEKL. Trimming took 1 base from V and 5 from J; bases not matched to a gene: 9. CDR3 length: 17 amino acids. The CDR3 protein is CASSQVPTSGSMNEQYF. The CDR3 region has the DNA TGCGCCAGCAGCCAAGTCCCGACTAGCGGGAGTATGAACGAGCAGTACTTC.

The chain links TRBV13 to TRBJ2-5, with D possibly being TRBD1 or TRBD2 (6 bases each). Germline CDR1 is PRHDT and CDR2 is FYEKMQ (reference sequence). This CDR3 spans 15 amino acids. V lost 5 bases, J lost 3 bases, and 16 bases lay in between. The CDR3 region has the DNA TGTGCCAGCAGCCCAGGGGCCCGGGGGAAAGAGACCCAGTACTTC. Protein sequence: CASSPGARGKETQYF.

The V gene is TRBV4-1, the J gene TRBJ1-4; D not certain. The CDR3 totals 15 residues. Germline values: CDR1 MGHRA, CDR2 YSYEKL. The V end was cut by 3 bases, the J end by 0 bases, with 8 bases between. The CDR3 loop is CASSHDVSTNEKLFF. The CDR3 region has the DNA TGCGCCAGCAGCCATGATGTGTCAACTAATGAAAAACTGTTTTTT.

V gene TRBV5-6 combines with J gene TRBJ2-7; 7 bases align to TRBD2. The V gene's germline CDR1 is SGHDT and CDR2 YYEEEE. The V and J ends lost 1 base and 3 bases, in that order; junction bases with no gene match: 7. CDR3 length: 15 amino acids. The CDR3 DNA reads as TGTGCCAGCAGCTTGTCGGGAGCGGGGTACTACGAGCAGTACTTC. This gives the protein CASSLSGAGYYEQYF. The full variable domain, its missing parts supplied by reference TRBV5-6 and TRBJ2-7, is DAGVTQSPTHLIKTRGQQVTLRCSPKSGHDTVSWYQQALGQGPQFIFQYYEEEERQRGNFPDRFSGHQFPNYSSELNVNALLLGDSALYLCASSLSGAGYYEQYFGPGTRLTVT.

This chain uses TRBV7-9 with TRBJ2-3, with TRBD1 as a possible D gene (6 bases). CDR3 length: 15 amino acids. Germline-derived CDR1 and CDR2 are SEHNR and FQNEAQ (reference sequence). V lost 5 bases and J lost 0, with 12 bases in between. The CDR3 nucleotides are TGTGCCAGCAGCAGATTGACAGGTAGCACAGATACGCAGTATTTT. It translates to CASSRLTGSTDTQYF.

The V gene is TRBV6-1, the J gene TRBJ1-3; D is unresolved. The germline gives CDR1 MNHNS, CDR2 SASEGT. Trimming took off 3 bases at V and 10 bases at J, with 4 bases between the two ends. The length of the CDR3 is 10 residues. In nucleotides, the CDR3 is TGTGCCAGCAGTGATAGAACCATATATTTT. Protein product: CASSDRTIYF.

This clone occurred a few times. This rearrangement joins TRBV27 to TRBJ1-5, with a tentative D call TRBD1 (5 bases). The germline V and J ends were trimmed by 2 bases and 5 bases, with 10 bases remaining between them. CDR3 size: 14 residues. Per the germline V gene, CDR1 is MNHEY and CDR2 is SMNVEV (reference sequence). CDR3 residues: CASSLGGQYQPQHF. The CDR3 DNA reads TGTGCCAGCAGTTTAGGGGGTCAGTATCAGCCCCAGCATTTT.

This clone was recorded only once. V usage is TRBV11-2 and J usage is TRBJ1-4; 7 bases match TRBD1. In germline, CDR1 is SGHAT, CDR2 FQNNGV. Trimming removed 5 bases from V and 4 bases from J; junction bases left unmatched: 4. The CDR3 runs to 14 residues. The CDR3 bases are TGTGCCAGCAGCGGGACAGAAAATAATGAAAAACTGTTTTTT. It yields the protein CASSGTENNEKLFF.

Here the CDR3 reads CASSPRPQGGSGNTIYF. CDR3 DNA: TGTGCCAGCAGCCCCCGCCCTCAGGGTGGGTCTGGAAACACCATATATTTT. The chain uses TRBV7-6 and TRBJ1-3, with D possibly TRBD1 on 5 matching bases. The germline gives CDR1 SGHVS, CDR2 FNYEAQ. Trimming removed 5 bases at V and 1 base at J, with 18 bases between. The CDR3 spans 17 residues.

The V and J genes are TRBV5-1 and TRBJ2-7, with 8 bases that match TRBD1. Germline V CDR1 and CDR2: SGHRS, YFSETQ. The CDR3 runs to 16 residues. Losses at the gene ends were 4 bases for V and 5 bases for J; bases not matched to a gene: 14. DNA of the CDR3: TGCGCCAGCAGCCCAAATACCGGGACAGGCAGCCACGAGCAGTACTTC. Protein: CASSPNTGTGSHEQYF.

This rearrangement joins TRBV29-1 to TRBJ1-2; D is unclear. Between the trimmed V and J ends, which lost 7 bases and 3 bases, there was a span of 12 bases. This CDR3 has 12 residues. CDR1 SQVTM and CDR2 ANQGSEA come from the germline V gene. The CDR3 DNA reads as TGCAGCGCCACCGAAGCGGACTATGGCTACACCTTC. The encoded protein is CSATEADYGYTF.

This clone was counted once. V is TRBV19 and J is TRBJ2-5, with D possibly matching TRBD1 (6 bases). The CDR3 totals 14 residues. V lost 1 base, J lost 4 bases, and 10 bases lay in between. Germline V gene data show CDR1 as LNHDA and CDR2 as SQIVND (reference sequence). CDR3 protein: CASSIAQGGETQYF. CDR3 bases: TGTGCCAGTAGTATAGCACAGGGTGGAGAGACCCAGTACTTC.

The CDR3 nucleotides are TGTGCCAGCAGAGGCCCGACAGACGCCTCCTACGAGCAGTACTTC. Its translation: CASRGPTDASYEQYF. The genes are TRBV7-9 and TRBJ2-7; a weak D match, TRBD1 (5 bases). CDR3 length equals 15 residues. V was shortened by 6 bases and J by 0 bases, with 15 bases between the two germline ends. CDR1 SEHNR and CDR2 FQNEAQ come from the germline V gene (reference sequence).

This clone was seen more than once but under ten times. This sequence joins TRBV6-4 and TRBJ2-7; no reliable D call. Between the trimmed V and J ends, which lost 11 bases and 0 bases, there was a span of 11 bases. CDR1 MRHNA and CDR2 SNTAGT come from the germline V gene. The CDR3 covers 12 residues. The CDR3 here is CAGRVYSYEQYF. The CDR3 DNA reads TGTGCCGGCCGGGTTTACTCCTACGAGCAGTACTTC.

This clone was picked up a small number of times. The rearrangement links TRBV6-6 to TRBJ1-3; D gene ambiguous. The CDR3 length is 15 residues. The V end lost 0 bases, the J end lost 4 bases, and 10 bases lay between the germline ends. Germline assignment: CDR1 MNHNY and CDR2 SVGAGI (reference sequence). Here the CDR3 reads CASSYSAVSGNTIYF. CDR3 bases: TGTGCCAGCAGTTACTCGGCTGTATCCGGAAACACCATATATTTT.

The CDR3 sequence: CASSQETQYF. The CDR3 region has the DNA TGTGCCAGCAGCCAAGAGACCCAGTACTTC. The genes are TRBV2 and TRBJ2-5; unclear D gene. CDR3 size: 10 residues. Germline V gene sequence: CDR1 SNHLY, CDR2 FYNNEI. The V gene lost 6 bases and the J gene lost 1 base, with 0 bases spanning the gap.

The chain employs TRBV7-9 and TRBJ2-1; D unresolved. This CDR3 has 12 amino acids. CDR1 and CDR2 from the germline V gene are SEHNR and FQNEAQ (reference sequence). The V end lost 8 bases, the J end lost 8 bases, and 13 bases lay between the germline ends. The CDR3 loop reads CASASHLDEQFF. The CDR3 nucleotides read TGTGCCAGCGCCAGCCACCTCGATGAGCAGTTCTTC.